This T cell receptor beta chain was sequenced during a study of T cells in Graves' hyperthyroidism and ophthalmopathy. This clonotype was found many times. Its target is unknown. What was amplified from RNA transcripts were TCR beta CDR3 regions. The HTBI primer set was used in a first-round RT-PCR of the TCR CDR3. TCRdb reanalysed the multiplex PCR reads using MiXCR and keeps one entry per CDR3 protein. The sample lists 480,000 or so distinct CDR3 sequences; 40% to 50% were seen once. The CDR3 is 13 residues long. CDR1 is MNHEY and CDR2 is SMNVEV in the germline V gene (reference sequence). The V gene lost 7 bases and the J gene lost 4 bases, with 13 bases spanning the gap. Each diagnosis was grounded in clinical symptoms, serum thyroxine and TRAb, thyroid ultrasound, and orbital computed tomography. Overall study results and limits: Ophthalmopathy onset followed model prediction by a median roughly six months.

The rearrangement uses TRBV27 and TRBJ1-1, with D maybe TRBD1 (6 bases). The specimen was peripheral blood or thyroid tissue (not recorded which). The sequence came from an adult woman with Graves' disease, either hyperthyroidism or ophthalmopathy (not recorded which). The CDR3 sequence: CASTLRGGTEAFF. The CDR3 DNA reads TGTGCCAGCACCTTAAGAGGGGGCACTGAAGCTTTCTTT.